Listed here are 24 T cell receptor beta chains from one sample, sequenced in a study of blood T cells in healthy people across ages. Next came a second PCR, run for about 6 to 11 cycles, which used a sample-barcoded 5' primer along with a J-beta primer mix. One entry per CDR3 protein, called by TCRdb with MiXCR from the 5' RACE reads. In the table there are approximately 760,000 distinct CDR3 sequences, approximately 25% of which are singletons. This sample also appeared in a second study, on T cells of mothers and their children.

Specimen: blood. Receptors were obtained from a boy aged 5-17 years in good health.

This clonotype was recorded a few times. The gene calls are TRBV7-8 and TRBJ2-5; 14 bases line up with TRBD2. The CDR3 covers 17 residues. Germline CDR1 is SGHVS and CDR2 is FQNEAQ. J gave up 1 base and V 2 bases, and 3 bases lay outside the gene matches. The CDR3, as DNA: TGTGCCAGCAGCTTATCCGGGACTAGCGGGAGCCAAGAGACCCAGTACTTC. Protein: CASSLSGTSGSQETQYF.

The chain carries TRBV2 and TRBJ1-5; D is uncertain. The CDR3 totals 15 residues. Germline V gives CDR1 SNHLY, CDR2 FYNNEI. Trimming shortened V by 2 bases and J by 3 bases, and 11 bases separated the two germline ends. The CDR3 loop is CASSEIYGSNQPQHF. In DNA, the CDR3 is TGTGCCAGCAGTGAAATCTACGGATCCAATCAGCCCCAGCATTTT.

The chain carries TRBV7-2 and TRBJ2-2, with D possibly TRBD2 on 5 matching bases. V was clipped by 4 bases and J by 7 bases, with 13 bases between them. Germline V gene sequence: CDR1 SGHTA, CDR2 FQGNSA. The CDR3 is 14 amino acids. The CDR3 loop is CASSSLASSGELFF. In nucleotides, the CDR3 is TGTGCCAGCAGCTCCTTGGCTAGCAGCGGGGAGCTGTTTTTT.

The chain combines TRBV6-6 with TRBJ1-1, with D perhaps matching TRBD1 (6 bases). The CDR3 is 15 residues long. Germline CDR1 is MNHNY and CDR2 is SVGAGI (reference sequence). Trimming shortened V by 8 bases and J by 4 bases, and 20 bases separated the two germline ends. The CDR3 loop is CASSWGLQGVTEAFF. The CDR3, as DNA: TGTGCCAGCTCATGGGGCCTACAGGGAGTCACTGAAGCTTTCTTT.

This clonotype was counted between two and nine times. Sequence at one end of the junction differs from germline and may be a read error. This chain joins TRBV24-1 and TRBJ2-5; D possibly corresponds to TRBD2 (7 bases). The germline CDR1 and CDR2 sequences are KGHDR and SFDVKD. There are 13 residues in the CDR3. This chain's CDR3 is CATSDLIGGGKFF. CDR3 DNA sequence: TGTGCCACCAGTGATTTGATAGGGGGGGGGAAGTTCTTC.

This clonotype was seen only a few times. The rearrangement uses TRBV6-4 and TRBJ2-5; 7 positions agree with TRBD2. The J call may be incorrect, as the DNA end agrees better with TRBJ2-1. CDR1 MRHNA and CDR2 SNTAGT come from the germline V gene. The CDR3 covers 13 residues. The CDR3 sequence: CASSEGRVNEQFF. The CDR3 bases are TGTGCCAGCAGTGAGGGGAGGGTTAATGAGCAGTTCTTC.

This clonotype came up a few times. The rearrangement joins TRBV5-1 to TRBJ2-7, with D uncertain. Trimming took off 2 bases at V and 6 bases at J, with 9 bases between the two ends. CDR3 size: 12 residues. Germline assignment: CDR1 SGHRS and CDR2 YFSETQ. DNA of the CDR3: TGCGCCAGCAGCTTAAAGCCGGGCGAGCAGTACTTC. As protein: CASSLKPGEQYF.

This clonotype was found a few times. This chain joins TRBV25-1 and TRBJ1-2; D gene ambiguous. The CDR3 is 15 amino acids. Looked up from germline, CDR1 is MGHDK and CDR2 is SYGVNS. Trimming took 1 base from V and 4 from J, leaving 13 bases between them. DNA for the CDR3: TGTGCCAGCAGTGAATCGGGCAGGTTCATCTATGGCTACACCTTC. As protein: CASSESGRFIYGYTF.

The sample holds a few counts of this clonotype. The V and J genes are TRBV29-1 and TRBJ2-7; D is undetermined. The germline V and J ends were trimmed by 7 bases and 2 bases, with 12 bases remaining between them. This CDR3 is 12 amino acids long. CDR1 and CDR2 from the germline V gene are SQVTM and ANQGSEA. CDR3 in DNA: TGCAGCGGGCAGACGGACGCCTACGAGCAGTACTTC. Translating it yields CSGQTDAYEQYF.

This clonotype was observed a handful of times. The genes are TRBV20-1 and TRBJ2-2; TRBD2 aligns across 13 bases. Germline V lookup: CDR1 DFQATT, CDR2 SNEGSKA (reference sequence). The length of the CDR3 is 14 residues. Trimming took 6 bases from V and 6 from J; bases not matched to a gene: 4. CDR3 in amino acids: CSAKLAGGAGELFF. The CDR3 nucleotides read TGCAGTGCAAAACTAGCGGGAGGGGCCGGGGAGCTGTTTTTT.

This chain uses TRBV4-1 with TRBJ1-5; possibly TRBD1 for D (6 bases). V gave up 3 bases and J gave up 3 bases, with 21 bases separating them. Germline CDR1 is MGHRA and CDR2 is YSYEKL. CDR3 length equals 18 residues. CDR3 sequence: CASSHEGPQRGVNQPQHF. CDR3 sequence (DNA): TGCGCCAGCAGCCATGAGGGACCTCAGAGGGGGGTCAATCAGCCCCAGCATTTT.

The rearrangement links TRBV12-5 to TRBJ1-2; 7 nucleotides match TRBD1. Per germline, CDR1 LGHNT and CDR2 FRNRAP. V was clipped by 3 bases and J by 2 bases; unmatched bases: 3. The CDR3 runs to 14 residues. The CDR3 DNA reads TGTGCTAGTGGTTTAATGACAGGGAACTATGGCTACACCTTC. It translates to CASGLMTGNYGYTF.

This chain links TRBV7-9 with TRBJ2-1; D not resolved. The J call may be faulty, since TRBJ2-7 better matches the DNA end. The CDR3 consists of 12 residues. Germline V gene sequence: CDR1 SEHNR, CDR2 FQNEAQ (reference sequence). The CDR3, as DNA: TGTGCCAGCACGGACCGGGCCTACGAGCAGTACTTC. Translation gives CASTDRAYEQYF.

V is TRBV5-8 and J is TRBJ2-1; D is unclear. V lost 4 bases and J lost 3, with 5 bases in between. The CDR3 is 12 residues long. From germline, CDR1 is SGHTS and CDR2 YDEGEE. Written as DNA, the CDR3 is TGTGCCAGCAGCCATGACTACAATGAGCAGTTCTTC. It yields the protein CASSHDYNEQFF.

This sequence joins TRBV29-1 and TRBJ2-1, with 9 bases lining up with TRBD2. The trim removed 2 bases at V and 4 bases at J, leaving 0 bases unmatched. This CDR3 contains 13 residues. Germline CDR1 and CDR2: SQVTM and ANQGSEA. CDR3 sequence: CSVELAGYNEQFF. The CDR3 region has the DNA TGCAGCGTTGAACTAGCGGGGTACAATGAGCAGTTCTTC.

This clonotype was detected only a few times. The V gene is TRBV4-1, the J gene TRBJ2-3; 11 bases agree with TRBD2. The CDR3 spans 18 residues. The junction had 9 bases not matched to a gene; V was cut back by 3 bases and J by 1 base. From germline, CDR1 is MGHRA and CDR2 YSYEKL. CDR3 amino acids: CASSQALAGGPGTDTQYF. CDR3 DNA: TGCGCCAGCAGCCAGGCCCTAGCGGGAGGTCCGGGCACAGATACGCAGTATTTT.

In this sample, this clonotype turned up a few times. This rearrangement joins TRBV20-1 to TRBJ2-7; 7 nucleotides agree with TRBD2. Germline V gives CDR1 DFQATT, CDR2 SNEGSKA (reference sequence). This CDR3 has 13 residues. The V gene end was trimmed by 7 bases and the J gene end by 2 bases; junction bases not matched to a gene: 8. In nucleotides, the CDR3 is TGCAGTGGAGGAGTAGCGGGTACCTACGAGCAGTACTTC. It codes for CSGGVAGTYEQYF.

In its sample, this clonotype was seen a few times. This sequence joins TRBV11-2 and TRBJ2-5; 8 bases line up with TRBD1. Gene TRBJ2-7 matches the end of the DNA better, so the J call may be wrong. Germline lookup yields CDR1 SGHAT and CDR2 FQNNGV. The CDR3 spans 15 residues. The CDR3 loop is CASSHPFQGASEQYF. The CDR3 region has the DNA TGTGCCAGCAGCCACCCGTTCCAGGGGGCGTCCGAGCAGTACTTC.

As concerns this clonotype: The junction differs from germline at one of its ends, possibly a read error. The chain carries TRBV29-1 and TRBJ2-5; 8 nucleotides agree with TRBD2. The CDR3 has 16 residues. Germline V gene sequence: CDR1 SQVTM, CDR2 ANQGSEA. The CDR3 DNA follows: TGCAGCGTTGAAGATCTTTTCACGGGAGGGCACGAGACCCGGTACTTC. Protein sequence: CSVEDLFTGGHETRYF.

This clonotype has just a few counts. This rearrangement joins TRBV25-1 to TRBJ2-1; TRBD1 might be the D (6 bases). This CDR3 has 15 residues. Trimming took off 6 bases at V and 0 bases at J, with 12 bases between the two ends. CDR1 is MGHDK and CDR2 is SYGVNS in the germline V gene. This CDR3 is CASRPGQSSYNEQFF. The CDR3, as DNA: TGTGCCAGCAGACCGGGACAAAGCTCCTACAATGAGCAGTTCTTC. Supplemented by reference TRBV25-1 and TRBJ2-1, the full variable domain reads EADIYQTPRYLVIGTGKKITLECSQTMGHDKMYWYQQDPGMELHLIHYSYGVNSTEKGDLSSESTVSRIRTEHFPLTLESARPSHTSQYLCASRPGQSSYNEQFFGPGTRLTVL.

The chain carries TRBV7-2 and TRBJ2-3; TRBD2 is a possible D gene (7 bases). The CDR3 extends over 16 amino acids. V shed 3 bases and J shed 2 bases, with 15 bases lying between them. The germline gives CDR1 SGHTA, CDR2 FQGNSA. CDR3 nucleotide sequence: TGTGCCAGCAGCTTGATCCGCGGGGGCCACACAGATACGCAGTATTTT. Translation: CASSLIRGGHTDTQYF.

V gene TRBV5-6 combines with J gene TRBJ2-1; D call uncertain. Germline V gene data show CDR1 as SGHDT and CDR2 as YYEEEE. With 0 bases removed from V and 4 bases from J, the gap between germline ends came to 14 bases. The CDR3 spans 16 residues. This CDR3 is CASSLGPRMGYNEQFF. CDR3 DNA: TGTGCCAGCAGCTTGGGCCCCAGAATGGGGTACAATGAGCAGTTCTTC.

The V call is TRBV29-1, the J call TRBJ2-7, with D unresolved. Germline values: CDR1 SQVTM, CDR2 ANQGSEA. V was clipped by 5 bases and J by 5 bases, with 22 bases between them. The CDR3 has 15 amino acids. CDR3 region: CSVIAVGPPGDEQYF. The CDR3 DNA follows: TGCAGCGTTATAGCAGTAGGCCCGCCGGGCGACGAGCAGTACTTC.

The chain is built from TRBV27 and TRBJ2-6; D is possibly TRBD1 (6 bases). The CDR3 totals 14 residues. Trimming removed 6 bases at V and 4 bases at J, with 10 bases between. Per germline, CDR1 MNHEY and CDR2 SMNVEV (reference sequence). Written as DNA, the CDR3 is TGTGCCAGCAGCTCTGACAGGGGGGCCAACGTCCTGACTTTC. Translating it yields CASSSDRGANVLTF.